This TCR beta chain was sequenced for a study of blood T cells in healthy people across ages. Study-wide findings and caveats: Diversity estimated from one million T cells was considered an underestimate.

Concerning this clonotype itself: Its antigen is still unknown.

The germline V gene has CDR1 MNHNY and CDR2 SVGAGI (reference sequence). This CDR3 is 13 amino acids long. Trimming pared 7 bases from V and 7 bases from J, leaving 14 bases between. A second PCR, run for about 6 to 11 cycles, used a sample-barcoded 5' primer plus a J-beta primer mix. Every sample produced at least 2.5 million CDR3-containing paired-end reads. TCRdb fed the 5' RACE reads into MiXCR, producing one record per CDR3 protein. Of over a million distinct CDR3 sequences in the sample, 55% to 75% are singletons; the top ten hold approximately 7%. Samples each yielded at least 5.5 micrograms of total RNA.

This sequence originates from a man aged 18 to 30 in good health. Sequenced: blood. The chain has TRBV6-6 and TRBJ2-1; D remains ambiguous. The CDR3 reads CASNTLPTNEQFF. The CDR3 bases are TGTGCCAGCAACACTCTCCCGACGAATGAGCAGTTCTTC.